These 32 T cell receptor beta chains share one sample of origin, sequenced in a study of glioma-infiltrating T cells after dendritic cell vaccination. Some clones are missing from TCRdb's copy, which holds only in-frame ones; the method was immunoSEQ multiplex PCR. This table holds approximately 100,000 clones, roughly four fifths found once. Sequences were derived from blood, sampled before dendritic cell vaccination. These receptors all stem from a human donor with glioblastoma.

V and J are TRBV15 and TRBJ2-2, with a tentative D call TRBD2 (5 bases). Trimming took off 1 base at V and 6 bases at J, with 12 bases between the two ends. The CDR3 is made up of 15 amino acids. Germline V lookup: CDR1 LNHNV, CDR2 YYDKDF (reference sequence). The chain's CDR3 is CATSRVPTSAGELFF. The CDR3 DNA sequence: TGTGCCACCAGCAGAGTTCCTACTAGTGCCGGGGAGCTGTTTTTT.

As DNA, the CDR3 is TGTGCCAGCAGTTTCACAGGGGGCGAAAGCAATCAGCCCCAGCATTTT. Its translation is CASSFTGGESNQPQHF. The gene calls are TRBV4-2 and TRBJ1-5; 9 bases line up with TRBD1. CDR1 and CDR2 from the germline V gene are LGHNA and YNFKEQ. The CDR3 contains 16 residues. Germline trimming cut 6 bases from V and 1 base from J; bases unmatched to any gene: 7.

The chain uses TRBV6-1 and TRBJ2-5; TRBD2 is a possible D gene (5 bases). Per the germline V gene, CDR1 is MNHNS and CDR2 is SASEGT. The CDR3 sequence is 14 residues long. V was trimmed by 7 bases and J by 3 bases, leaving 15 bases between them. CDR3 loop: CASTGLHPKETQYF. CDR3 DNA: TGTGCCAGCACAGGACTTCACCCGAAAGAGACCCAGTACTTC.

This sequence joins TRBV11-2 and TRBJ2-3; D possibly corresponds to TRBD1 (7 bases). Germline V CDR1 and CDR2: SGHAT, FQNNGV. The CDR3 length is 15 residues. V lost 6 bases to trimming and J lost 4 bases, with 17 bases between them. The CDR3 DNA reads as TGTGCCAGCAGGACCAGGGGGGCTGGGGCAGATACGCAGTATTTT. Translated: CASRTRGAGADTQYF. The full variable domain, with the rest looked up from reference TRBV11-2 and TRBJ2-3, is EAGVAQSPRYKIIEKRQSVAFWCNPISGHATLYWYQQILGQGPKLLIQFQNNGVVDDSQLPKDRFSAERLKGVDSTLKIQPAKLEDSAVYLCASRTRGAGADTQYFGPGTRLTVL.

The chain uses TRBV5-6 and TRBJ2-7; D is unresolved. In germline, CDR1 is SGHDT, CDR2 YYEEEE. V was clipped by 4 bases and J by 6 bases, with 17 bases between them. The CDR3 is 14 residues long. CDR3 bases: TGTGCCAGCAGCGTAGTCCCCCGCGAGATCGAGCAGTACTTC. Translated: CASSVVPREIEQYF.

CDR3 amino acids: CASSAVPPDEQYF. Here the CDR3 DNA reads TGTGCCAGCTCGGCGGTACCCCCCGATGAGCAGTACTTC. V is TRBV18 and J is TRBJ2-7; the D is unclear. The CDR3 has 13 residues. V was pared by 6 bases and J by 7 bases, with 16 bases between. CDR1 is KGHSH and CDR2 is LQKENI in the germline V gene.

The rearrangement joins TRBV6-1 to TRBJ1-5; 9 positions agree with TRBD1. In germline, CDR1 is MNHNS, CDR2 SASEGT. CDR3 length equals 17 residues. Trimming cost V 4 bases and J 2 bases; bases outside gene matches: 9. The CDR3 loop is CASSVNRGLEGNQPQHF. In nucleotides, the CDR3 is TGTGCCAGCAGTGTTAACAGGGGGCTTGAGGGCAATCAGCCCCAGCATTTT.

A single count supports this clone. The chain combines TRBV4-2 with TRBJ2-3; no reliable D call. This CDR3 is built from 14 residues. V shed 0 bases and J shed 6 bases, with 10 bases lying between them. Looked up from germline, CDR1 is LGHNA and CDR2 is YNFKEQ. CDR3 bases: TGTGCCAGCAGCCAAGATTTGTTATCCGATACGCAGTATTTT. The encoded protein is CASSQDLLSDTQYF.

J is TRBJ1-2 and V is TRBV30; D perhaps matches TRBD1 (6 bases). The V end was cut by 1 base, the J end by 3 bases, with 12 bases between. CDR1 is GTSNPN, CDR2 SVGIG, per germline (reference sequence). This CDR3 has 14 residues. CDR3 region: CAWSAQTGYYGYTF. In DNA form, the CDR3 reads TGTGCCTGGAGTGCCCAGACAGGATACTATGGCTACACCTTC.

The genes are TRBV5-1 and TRBJ1-4, with a weak D call TRBD1 (5 bases). Germline assignment: CDR1 SGHRS and CDR2 YFSETQ. Trimming took off 1 base at V and 0 bases at J, with 13 bases between the two ends. CDR3 length: 17 residues. The CDR3 sequence: CASSLSPGPATNEKLFF. The CDR3 nucleotides read TGCGCCAGCAGCTTGTCCCCAGGGCCTGCAACTAATGAAAAACTGTTTTTT. Full variable domain (remainder filled in from reference TRBV5-1 and TRBJ1-4): KAGVTQTPRYLIKTRGQQVTLSCSPISGHRSVSWYQQTPGQGLQFLFEYFSETQRNKGNFPGRFSGRQFSNSRSEMNVSTLELGDSALYLCASSLSPGPATNEKLFFGSGTQLSVL.

This chain connects TRBV6-6 to TRBJ2-3; possibly TRBD1 for D (5 bases). Germline V lookup: CDR1 MNHNY, CDR2 SVGAGI (reference sequence). V gave up 0 bases and J gave up 10 bases, with 20 bases separating them. The CDR3 has 16 residues. CDR3 DNA sequence: TGTGCCAGCAGTTACTCGGGGCAGCCCGTAGGAAAGGCGCAGTATTTT. Amino acid sequence: CASSYSGQPVGKAQYF.

This clone was seen many times. The CDR3 sequence is CASSLGGHNSYNEQFF. The CDR3 DNA sequence: TGTGCCAGCAGCTTAGGGGGACACAACTCCTACAATGAGCAGTTCTTC. This chain joins TRBV7-2 and TRBJ2-1; the D gene is possibly TRBD1 (6 bases). The CDR3 runs 16 residues. The V gene's germline CDR1 is SGHTA and CDR2 FQGNSA. Trimming left V 1 base short and J 0 bases short, with 10 bases between.

This clone was detected only once. The chain links TRBV6-4 to TRBJ1-4; no firm D call. Germline values: CDR1 MRHNA, CDR2 SNTAGT. The CDR3 is 15 amino acids. The V gene lost 0 bases and the J gene lost 7 bases, with 12 bases spanning the gap. The DNA for the CDR3 is TGTGCCAGCAGTGACTCCGGGGAACGCTGTGAAAAACTGTTTTTT. This encodes CASSDSGERCEKLFF.

This clone occurred a few times. The chain uses TRBV14 and TRBJ2-1, with a weak D call TRBD2 (6 bases). V dropped 1 base and J dropped 8 bases, with 15 bases sitting between them. Germline V lookup: CDR1 SGHDN, CDR2 FVKESK. CDR3 size: 15 residues. The CDR3 coding sequence is TGTGCCAGCAGCCAAGTTAGGCCCCCGGGGGATGAGCAGTTCTTC. This translates into CASSQVRPPGDEQFF.

V usage is TRBV5-1 and J usage is TRBJ2-3; TRBD2 agrees at 15 bases. The CDR3 contains 18 residues. The germline V gene encodes CDR1 SGHRS and CDR2 YFSETQ. V dropped 5 bases and J dropped 1; count of bases not matched to a gene: 8. CDR3: CASRSGTSGGWGTDTQYF. In DNA, the CDR3 is TGCGCCAGCAGGTCCGGGACTAGCGGGGGGTGGGGCACAGATACGCAGTATTTT.

This chain connects TRBV7-6 to TRBJ1-1, with a tentative D call TRBD1 (5 bases). V was pared by 4 bases and J by 1 base, with 16 bases between. The CDR3 consists of 16 residues. Germline V gene data show CDR1 as SGHVS and CDR2 as FNYEAQ. CDR3 bases: TGTGCCAGCAGCTCAGCCTCTGGGGGGGGGAACACTGAAGCTTTCTTT. Residues: CASSSASGGGNTEAFF.

V gene TRBV7-8 combines with J gene TRBJ1-5; 7 nucleotides line up with TRBD1. The CDR3 has 14 residues. CDR1 is SGHVS, CDR2 FQNEAQ, per germline. The ends lost 3 bases at V and 7 bases at J; junction bases unmatched: 6. This chain's CDR3 is CASSFQGGVQPQHF. CDR3 nucleotide sequence: TGTGCCAGCAGCTTTCAGGGGGGAGTCCAGCCCCAGCATTTT.

The chain uses TRBV29-1 and TRBJ2-1, with 11 bases identical to TRBD2. The CDR3 contains 17 residues. Germline V gene lookup returns CDR1 SQVTM and CDR2 ANQGSEA. Germline trimming cut 2 bases from V and 7 bases from J; bases unmatched to any gene: 13. As DNA, the CDR3 is TGCAGCGTTGAACCCCTCCCTAGCGGGGGGCAATGGAATGAGCAGTTCTTC. Translated: CSVEPLPSGGQWNEQFF.

The J gene is TRBJ1-2, the V gene TRBV6-5, with D unresolved. The length of the CDR3 is 12 residues. The germline gives CDR1 MNHEY, CDR2 SVGAGI. Trimming removed 7 bases from V and 4 bases from J, with 10 bases in between. CDR3 sequence reads: CASKRFGYGYTF. CDR3 DNA: TGTGCCAGCAAGAGATTTGGCTATGGCTACACCTTC.

This clone was picked up a small number of times. The V gene is TRBV4-1, the J gene TRBJ2-4; 11 bases line up with TRBD2. Germline V CDR1 and CDR2: MGHRA, YSYEKL. With 4 bases clipped from V and 0 bases from J, the junction kept 5 bases outside the gene matches. The CDR3 is 17 amino acids. CDR3 loop: CASSRGLADLAKNIQYF. In DNA form, the CDR3 reads TGCGCCAGCAGCCGGGGACTAGCGGACCTAGCCAAAAACATTCAGTACTTC.

This rearrangement joins TRBV5-4 to TRBJ2-7, with 12 bases aligning to TRBD2. This CDR3 is built from 16 residues. J was trimmed by 0 bases and V by 4 bases; bases with no gene match: 5. Germline CDR1 SGHNT, CDR2 YYREEE (reference sequence). CDR3 region: CASSLGLAGSSYEQYF. The CDR3 DNA reads as TGTGCCAGCAGCCTGGGACTAGCGGGTAGCTCCTACGAGCAGTACTTC.

The CDR3 spells CASMGTGDHQETQYF. The CDR3 DNA is TGTGCCAGTATGGGGACAGGGGACCACCAAGAGACCCAGTACTTC. The chain links TRBV19 to TRBJ2-5, with TRBD1 identical over 10 bases. Germline V gene data show CDR1 as LNHDA and CDR2 as SQIVND (reference sequence). The V gene end was trimmed by 7 bases and the J gene end by 0 bases; junction bases not matched to a gene: 5. CDR3 length: 15 amino acids.

The chain carries TRBV6-1 and TRBJ1-2; 8 positions agree with TRBD1. The CDR3 totals 15 residues. The germline CDR1 and CDR2 sequences are MNHNS and SASEGT. Trimming removed 3 bases from V and 3 bases from J; junction bases left unmatched: 6. CDR3 DNA sequence: TGTGCCAGCAGTGATGGGCAGGGGGCCTACTATGGCTACACCTTC. This codes for CASSDGQGAYYGYTF.

The chain joins TRBV6-4 to TRBJ1-4, with 8 bases fitting TRBD1. J gave up 7 bases and V 5 bases, and 9 bases lay outside the gene matches. CDR3 length: 15 amino acids. Per the germline V gene, CDR1 is MRHNA and CDR2 is SNTAGT. The CDR3 protein is CASSPSTGDGEKLFF. The CDR3 DNA reads as TGTGCCAGCAGTCCATCGACAGGGGATGGTGAAAAACTGTTTTTT.

The rearrangement uses TRBV30 and TRBJ2-7; a weak D match, TRBD2 (5 bases). With 0 bases removed from V and 5 bases from J, the gap between germline ends came to 8 bases. From germline, CDR1 is GTSNPN and CDR2 SVGIG (reference sequence). CDR3 length: 12 residues. CDR3 DNA sequence: TGTGCCTGGAGTGTTGGAGGTGACGAGCAGTACTTC. It specifies CAWSVGGDEQYF.

The rearrangement links TRBV11-2 to TRBJ2-7; D is ambiguous. CDR3 length equals 13 residues. Germline V gene sequence: CDR1 SGHAT, CDR2 FQNNGV. The germline V and J ends were trimmed by 5 bases and 3 bases, with 11 bases remaining between them. The CDR3 bases are TGTGCCAGCAGCCCCCGCTCCTACTACGAGCAGTACTTC. It codes for CASSPRSYYEQYF.

This clone has only one observation. The V gene is TRBV5-1, the J gene TRBJ2-7, with TRBD1 as a possible D gene (6 bases). Germline CDR1 reads SGHRS; CDR2 reads YFSETQ. The CDR3 loop spans 14 amino acids. Trimming took off 0 bases at V and 4 bases at J, with 11 bases between the two ends. As DNA, the CDR3 is TGCGCCAGCAGCTTGGGGGGGCGGCTTTACGAGCAGTACTTC. It is translated as CASSLGGRLYEQYF.

V usage is TRBV6-6 and J usage is TRBJ2-3, with 9 positions matching TRBD1. V lost 6 bases and J lost 3; bases outside the gene matches: 7. In germline, CDR1 is MNHNY, CDR2 SVGAGI (reference sequence). The CDR3 loop spans 15 amino acids. In DNA, the CDR3 is TGTGCCAGCAGCACAGTGACAGGGGGAACAGATACGCAGTATTTT. Protein sequence: CASSTVTGGTDTQYF.

The chain recombines TRBV9 with TRBJ2-2; 8 bases are shared with TRBD1. Trimming cost V 3 bases and J 3 bases; bases outside gene matches: 4. Germline V gene lookup returns CDR1 SGDLS and CDR2 YYNGEE. This CDR3 spans 15 amino acids. The CDR3 bases are TGTGCCAGCAGCGCTCAGGGGGCCCACACCGGGGAGCTGTTTTTT. Translating it yields CASSAQGAHTGELFF.

This clone was counted between two and nine times. The gene calls are TRBV6-6 and TRBJ1-1, with D possibly being TRBD1 (5 bases). Trimming took off 2 bases at V and 4 bases at J, with 17 bases between the two ends. This CDR3 contains 16 residues. Per the germline V gene, CDR1 is MNHNY and CDR2 is SVGAGI (reference sequence). CDR3 DNA: TGTGCCAGCAGTTACGGGGCAGGGTGGAGTAGCACTGAAGCTTTCTTT. Its protein is CASSYGAGWSSTEAFF.

V and J are TRBV7-9 and TRBJ2-5, with 8 positions matching TRBD1. V trimming: 6 bases; J trimming: 8 bases; junction bases outside the gene matches: 8. CDR3 length equals 13 residues. The germline gives CDR1 SEHNR, CDR2 FQNEAQ (reference sequence). The CDR3 sequence: CASSHWTGFTQYF. CDR3 bases: TGTGCCAGCAGTCATTGGACAGGGTTTACCCAGTACTTC.

This clone appeared once. The chain has TRBV27 and TRBJ2-3, with 9 bases lining up with TRBD1. Germline CDR1 is MNHEY and CDR2 is SMNVEV (reference sequence). V shed 5 bases and J 1 base; nucleotides not matched to a gene: 10. CDR3 length: 17 residues. This CDR3 is CASSRKVQGARTDTQYF. The DNA for the CDR3 is TGTGCCAGCAGTCGGAAAGTACAGGGGGCCCGCACAGATACGCAGTATTTT.